The 12 T cell receptor beta chains given below trace back to one sample, sequenced in a study of blood T cell repertoires in COVID-19. Profiled with immunoSEQ multiplex PCR; TCRdb holds only in-frame clones, not every one. The sample contains fewer than 80,000 clones, around 90% of which appear only once. Sequencing was done on a sample of peripheral blood. Every receptor here comes from a human donor in a cohort sampled during active COVID-19.

This chain connects TRBV19 to TRBJ2-3; possibly TRBD1 for D (5 bases). Trimming removed 5 bases from V and 4 bases from J, with 13 bases in between. From germline, CDR1 is LNHDA and CDR2 SQIVND (reference sequence). The CDR3 has 14 residues. The CDR3: CASSSGLVPDTQYF. The CDR3 coding sequence is TGTGCCAGTAGTTCAGGGTTGGTTCCAGATACGCAGTATTTT.

This chain links TRBV19 with TRBJ1-6, with 7 bases matching TRBD1. Germline V gives CDR1 LNHDA, CDR2 SQIVND (reference sequence). This CDR3 has 15 residues. V lost 3 bases and J lost 7; bases outside the gene matches: 6. DNA for the CDR3: TGTGCCAGTAGTATGACGCAGGGGGGCAATTCACCCCTCCACTTT. It codes for CASSMTQGGNSPLHF. The whole variable domain, filled in from reference TRBV19 and TRBJ1-6, reads DGGITQSPKYLFRKEGQNVTLSCEQNLNHDAMYWYRQDPGQGLRLIYYSQIVNDFQKGDIAEGYSVSREKKESFPLTVTSAQKNPTAFYLCASSMTQGGNSPLHFGNGTRLTVT.

The chain combines TRBV6-4 with TRBJ1-1; 9 bases fit TRBD1. V was pared by 4 bases and J by 7 bases, with 7 bases of the junction left unmatched. Germline values: CDR1 MRHNA, CDR2 SNTAGT. The CDR3 has 14 amino acids. The CDR3 loop reads CASSATPGQGEAFF. The CDR3 DNA reads as TGTGCCAGCAGTGCCACACCGGGACAGGGTGAAGCTTTCTTT.

The gene calls are TRBV2 and TRBJ2-2; D is possibly TRBD1 (6 bases). The ends were cut back, 7 bases at V and 1 base at J, with 10 bases in the middle. The CDR3 extends over 14 amino acids. Germline values: CDR1 SNHLY, CDR2 FYNNEI. CDR3 region: CASKGVMNTGELFF. CDR3 nucleotide sequence: TGTGCCAGCAAGGGGGTGATGAACACCGGGGAGCTGTTTTTT. The full variable domain, completed using reference TRBV2 and TRBJ2-2, is EPEVTQTPSHQVTQMGQEVILRCVPISNHLYFYWYRQILGQKVEFLVSFYNNEISEKSEIFDDQFSVERPDGSNFTLKIRSTKLEDSAMYFCASKGVMNTGELFFGEGSRLTVL.

The V and J genes are TRBV28 and TRBJ1-5; D not resolved. Germline CDR1 reads MDHEN; CDR2 reads SYDVKM. The CDR3 is 14 residues long. V was shortened by 2 bases and J by 6 bases, with 11 bases between the two germline ends. The CDR3 DNA reads as TGTGCCAGCAGTTTAGTCTGGGCCTTTCAGCCCCAGCATTTT. It translates to CASSLVWAFQPQHF.

This clone came up a few times. A junction boundary mismatches the germline segment, possibly from a read error. This chain joins TRBV28 and TRBJ2-6; the D gene is possibly TRBD1 (5 bases). The germline gives CDR1 MDHEN, CDR2 SYDVKM. The CDR3 spans 15 residues. CDR3 region: CASSRTHSGANVLTF. The CDR3 nucleotides read TGTGCCAGCAGTCGGACCCACTCTGGGGCCAACGTCCTGACTTTT.

The chain uses TRBV18 and TRBJ2-2, with 9 positions matching TRBD1. CDR1 KGHSH and CDR2 LQKENI come from the germline V gene. The CDR3 length is 18 residues. The J segment lost 6 bases and the V segment lost 1 base, leaving 12 bases of the junction unmatched. The CDR3 coding sequence is TGTGCCAGCTCACCACAGGTTCCGGGACAGGGTTTGGCCGGGGAGCTGTTTTTT. Protein product: CASSPQVPGQGLAGELFF.

A note on this clone: The junction does not match germline at one end; this may be a read error. This chain joins TRBV6-5 and TRBJ2-6; D unclear. This CDR3 is 13 amino acids long. The germline CDR1 and CDR2 sequences are MNHEY and SVGAGI. The DNA of the CDR3 is TGTGCCAGCAGGTACTCTGGGGCCAACGTCCTGACTTTC. Translation gives CASRYSGANVLTF.

This chain connects TRBV20-1 to TRBJ1-4; possibly TRBD1 for D (6 bases). The V gene's germline CDR1 is DFQATT and CDR2 SNEGSKA (reference sequence). CDR3 length: 15 residues. The V end lost 3 bases, the J end lost 3 bases, and 14 bases lay between the germline ends. The CDR3 loop is CSASPTGRANEKLFF. CDR3 DNA: TGCAGTGCTAGTCCAACAGGGCGGGCTAATGAAAAACTGTTTTTT.

V usage is TRBV18 and J usage is TRBJ2-1; 8 bases fit TRBD2. This CDR3 is built from 13 residues. Germline V CDR1 and CDR2: KGHSH, LQKENI. With V trimmed by 3 bases and J by 15 bases, 10 bases remained unmatched. The CDR3 DNA follows: TGTGCCAGCTCACCCATGGAGAGCGGGAGCGGGTTCTTC. Translated: CASSPMESGSGFF.

The chain is built from TRBV27 and TRBJ2-1, with a tentative D call TRBD1 (6 bases). CDR3 length: 14 amino acids. CDR1 is MNHEY and CDR2 is SMNVEV in the germline V gene (reference sequence). V lost 3 bases to trimming and J lost 5 bases, with 11 bases between them. CDR3 nucleotides: TGTGCCAGCAGTTTCGCAGGGGTCCACAATGAGCAGTTCTTC. It encodes CASSFAGVHNEQFF.

The chain combines TRBV12-3 or TRBV12-4 with TRBJ2-1, with D uncertain. Trimming stripped 3 bases from V and 6 bases from J, with 3 bases between. The length of the CDR3 is 11 residues. The CDR3 region has the DNA TGTGCCAGCAGTTTTCGCAATGAGCAGTTCTTC. This gives the protein CASSFRNEQFF.